This T cell receptor beta chain was sequenced during a study of T cell changes during pregnancy in multiple sclerosis. Sequencing used immunoSEQ multiplex PCR; TCRdb keeps in-frame clones, though not all of them. The repertoire holds approximately 80,000 clones, with nearly 95% as singletons. This clone showed up just once. The sequencing here drew on peripheral blood, taken in the second trimester of pregnancy. This clonotype originated in a female donor in good health, enrolled as a control in a pregnancy study.

CDR3 region: CASSWTEETQYF. The DNA for the CDR3 is TGTGCCAGCAGCTGGACAGAAGAGACCCAGTACTTC. The genes are TRBV7-6 and TRBJ2-5, with D perhaps TRBD1 (6 bases). V was pared by 4 bases and J by 3 bases, with 6 bases between. CDR1 and CDR2 (germline): SGHVS, FNYEAQ. CDR3 length equals 12 residues.